This T cell receptor (beta chain) was documented in a study of cytomegalovirus exposure and HLA in healthy donors. Germline values: CDR1 SGHRS, CDR2 YFSETQ. The CDR3 length is 13 residues. V lost 1 base, J lost 6 bases, and 7 bases lay in between. This clone was counted a few times. Its matching antigen is unknown. Study-wide results and limits: Published work reported that the classifier diagnosed cytomegalovirus status with high specificity and sensitivity.

PCR amplification relied on 60 Vbeta primers (plus 13 Jbeta primers). Repertoires were generated with immunoSEQ multiplex PCR, while TCRdb's copy carries only in-frame clones and drops some. The repertoire includes about 95,000 clones, roughly two thirds of them detected once, and less than 15% sits in the top ten. The J gene is TRBJ2-2, the V gene TRBV5-1; D is ambiguous. Sample: PBMCs. The source of this sequence is a woman aged 45-60 years in good health and CMV-seropositive. The CDR3 DNA reads TGCGCCAGCAGCTTGAGCTTTGCCGGGGAGCTGTTTTTT. Amino acid sequence: CASSLSFAGELFF.